This passage covers 5 T cell receptor beta chains from one sample sequenced in a study of OX40 agonist ivuxolimab in advanced cancers. Only in-frame clones appear in the TCRdb table, and some are missing; sequencing was by immunoSEQ multiplex PCR. The repertoire holds tens of thousands of clones, with 91% as singletons. The specimen comprised CD4+ or CD8+ T cells sorted from blood, sampled in a trial of the OX40 agonist ivuxolimab. The origin of the receptors is an adult with an advanced solid tumor such as melanoma, head and neck, liver or kidney cancer.

The V call is TRBV19, the J call TRBJ2-1, with 16 bases aligning to TRBD2. Looked up from germline, CDR1 is LNHDA and CDR2 is SQIVND (reference sequence). The CDR3 covers 17 residues. Unmatched junction bases numbered 4, after V lost 3 bases and J lost 5 bases. CDR3 DNA: TGTGCCAGTAGTATTGGGACTAGCGGGAGGGCTGACAATGAGCAGTTCTTC. Protein: CASSIGTSGRADNEQFF.

This rearrangement joins TRBV19 to TRBJ2-5, with 8 bases identical to TRBD2. Germline V gives CDR1 LNHDA, CDR2 SQIVND (reference sequence). The junction had 10 bases not matched to a gene; V was cut back by 9 bases and J by 4 bases. This CDR3 spans 14 amino acids. In DNA, the CDR3 is TGTGCCAGCTCTACCGGGGGGGTTCGAGAGACCCAGTACTTC. It encodes CASSTGGVRETQYF.

The chain has TRBV27 and TRBJ2-6, with D maybe TRBD1 (6 bases). The length of the CDR3 is 15 residues. Trimming removed 5 bases from V and 0 bases from J, with 8 bases in between. The V gene's germline CDR1 is MNHEY and CDR2 SMNVEV (reference sequence). CDR3 coding DNA: TGTGCCAGCAGTATCAGGGGCTCTGGGGCCAACGTCCTGACTTTC. Translating gives CASSIRGSGANVLTF.

V and J are TRBV7-2 and TRBJ2-7; TRBD2 matches at 13 bases. The CDR3 consists of 17 residues. The V gene end was trimmed by 4 bases and the J gene end by 2 bases; junction bases not matched to a gene: 8. The germline gives CDR1 SGHTA, CDR2 FQGNSA. CDR3 DNA: TGTGCCAGCAGCTCCGTCCTAGGGACTAGCGGGACCTACGAGCAGTACTTC. It yields the protein CASSSVLGTSGTYEQYF.

This chain connects TRBV11-3 to TRBJ2-2, with unresolved D. Germline V gene lookup returns CDR1 SGHNT and CDR2 YENEEA. The CDR3 spans 15 residues. The V gene lost 1 base and the J gene lost 3 bases, with 9 bases spanning the gap. CDR3: CASSLAWWDTGELFF. The CDR3 DNA reads as TGTGCCAGCAGCTTAGCCTGGTGGGACACCGGGGAGCTGTTTTTT.